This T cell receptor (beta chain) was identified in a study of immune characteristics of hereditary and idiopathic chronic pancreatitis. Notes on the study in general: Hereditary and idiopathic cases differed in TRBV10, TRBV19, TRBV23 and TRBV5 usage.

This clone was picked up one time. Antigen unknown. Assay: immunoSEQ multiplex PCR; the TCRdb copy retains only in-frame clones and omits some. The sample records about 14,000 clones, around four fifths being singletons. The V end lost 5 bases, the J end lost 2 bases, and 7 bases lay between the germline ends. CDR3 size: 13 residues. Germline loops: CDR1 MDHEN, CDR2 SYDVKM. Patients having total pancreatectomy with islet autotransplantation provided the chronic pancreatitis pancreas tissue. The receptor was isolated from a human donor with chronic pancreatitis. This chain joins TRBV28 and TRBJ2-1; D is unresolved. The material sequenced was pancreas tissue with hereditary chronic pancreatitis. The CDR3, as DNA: TGTGCCAGCAGTCCCCCGGCCTACAATGAGCAGTTCTTC. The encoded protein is CASSPPAYNEQFF.